Listed here are 17 T cell receptor beta chains from one sample, sequenced in a study. TCRdb ran MiXCR on the 5' RACE reads and lists one entry per CDR3 protein. The sample has nearly 55,000 distinct CDR3 sequences; approximately 25% are singletons. Input material: tumor-infiltrating naive CD4+ T cells sorted from the breast tumor. Subset here: naive CD4+ T cells, CD4+CD45RA+CD25-. These receptor sequences come from a female donor with breast cancer.

This clonotype was counted between two and nine times. The V and J genes are TRBV20-1 and TRBJ2-7, with 7 bases fitting TRBD2. Germline V gene sequence: CDR1 DFQATT, CDR2 SNEGSKA (reference sequence). The CDR3 has 12 amino acids. CDR3 protein: CASGGGPREQYF. CDR3 sequence (DNA): TGCGCATCGGGGGGAGGGCCCCGGGAGCAGTACTTC.

This clonotype was picked up many times. This chain joins TRBV20-1 and TRBJ2-5, with 7 nucleotides matching TRBD1. The CDR3 is 15 amino acids. V was clipped by 5 bases and J by 3 bases; unmatched bases: 12. Germline lookup yields CDR1 DFQATT and CDR2 SNEGSKA (reference sequence). CDR3 sequence: CSAFSRGQSKETQYF. CDR3 nucleotides: TGCAGTGCTTTCTCCCGGGGACAGAGCAAAGAGACCCAGTACTTC.

This clonotype came up many times. The CDR3 spells CSARDHPRDSSTDTQYF. The CDR3 DNA follows: TGCAGTGCTAGAGACCACCCCCGGGATTCTAGCACAGATACGCAGTATTTT. The rearrangement uses TRBV20-1 and TRBJ2-3, with a possible D match to TRBD2 (5 bases). Trimming removed 0 bases at V and 0 bases at J, with 16 bases between. This CDR3 is 17 amino acids long. Germline V lookup: CDR1 DFQATT, CDR2 SNEGSKA (reference sequence).

CDR3 nucleotides: TGTGCCAGTCGGCCGGCAGGGAACACTGCTAAGCAGTTCTTC. It translates to CASRPAGNTAKQFF. The rearrangement joins TRBV19 to TRBJ2-1, with TRBD1 as a possible D gene (5 bases). The V gene lost 8 bases and the J gene lost 11 bases, with 22 bases spanning the gap. This CDR3 region has 14 residues. Germline CDR1 LNHDA, CDR2 SQIVND (reference sequence).

A remark on this clonotype: This CDR3 is missing its conserved last phenylalanine or tryptophan, likely due to a read error. The chain is built from TRBV27 and TRBJ1-1; D may be TRBD1 (5 bases). Trimming cost V 3 bases and J 8 bases, with 19 bases left between them. Germline V gene sequence: CDR1 MNHEY, CDR2 SMNVEV (reference sequence). This CDR3 contains 15 residues. DNA of the CDR3: TGTGCCAGCAGTTTTTCCCTGACAGAGGGGACGGAAGCTTTCTGT. This encodes CASSFSLTEGTEAFC.

This clonotype was observed a few times. This rearrangement joins TRBV5-1 to TRBJ2-1; 9 positions agree with TRBD1. CDR3 length equals 14 residues. V dropped 3 bases and J dropped 5; count of bases not matched to a gene: 3. Germline V gene sequence: CDR1 SGHRS, CDR2 YFSETQ. The CDR3 coding sequence is TGCGCCAGCAGCTCTCGGACAGGGGACAATGAGCAGTTCTTC. The encoded protein is CASSSRTGDNEQFF.

To note about this clonotype: A much larger clone lies one base from this, so it may be a read error. As the CDR3 is not closed by the conserved phenylalanine or tryptophan, this likely results from a read error. The chain employs TRBV6-5 and TRBJ1-2, with 7 bases identical to TRBD1. In germline, CDR1 is MNHEY, CDR2 SVGAGI. This CDR3 region has 13 residues. V lost 6 bases, J lost 7 bases, and 8 bases stayed unmatched. The CDR3 region is CASRQGQTAGYTY. In DNA form, the CDR3 reads TGTGCCAGCAGACAGGGACAGACCGCTGGCTACACCTAC.

J is TRBJ1-2 and V is TRBV7-9, with TRBD1 matching over 7 bases. Germline V gene sequence: CDR1 SEHNR, CDR2 FQNEAQ (reference sequence). With V trimmed by 6 bases and J by 0 bases, 13 bases remained unmatched. The CDR3 sequence is 17 residues long. The CDR3 loop reads CASRPGTEGPTNYGYTF. The CDR3 DNA is TGTGCCAGCAGGCCCGGGACAGAGGGACCAACTAACTATGGCTACACCTTC.

The chain combines TRBV7-9 with TRBJ2-1; TRBD1 aligns across 8 bases. CDR3 size: 16 residues. Unmatched junction bases numbered 12, after V lost 6 bases and J lost 5 bases. The germline V gene has CDR1 SEHNR and CDR2 FQNEAQ (reference sequence). The CDR3 protein is CASRQTGDRTNNEQFF. CDR3 nucleotide sequence: TGTGCCAGCAGGCAGACAGGGGACAGGACTAACAATGAGCAGTTCTTC. Full variable domain (missing parts from reference TRBV7-9 and TRBJ2-1): DTGVSQNPRHKITKRGQNVTFRCDPISEHNRLYWYRQTLGQGPEFLTYFQNEAQLEKSRLLSDRFSAERPKGSFSTLEIQRTEQGDSAMYLCASRQTGDRTNNEQFFGPGTRLTVL.

The genes are TRBV7-2 and TRBJ2-7; 9 nucleotides line up with TRBD2. Trimming cost V 1 base and J 3 bases; bases outside gene matches: 4. Germline lookup yields CDR1 SGHTA and CDR2 FQGNSA. This CDR3 contains 15 residues. The CDR3 sequence: CASSLVAGDFYEQYF. CDR3 DNA sequence: TGTGCCAGCAGCTTAGTAGCGGGAGATTTCTACGAGCAGTACTTC.

V and J are TRBV20-1 and TRBJ2-7; D might be TRBD1 (6 bases). The CDR3 is 13 amino acids. The germline CDR1 and CDR2 sequences are DFQATT and SNEGSKA (reference sequence). Trimming shortened V by 3 bases and J by 3 bases, and 12 bases separated the two germline ends. The DNA of the CDR3 is TGCAGTGCTAGCGGGGACACTTACTACGAGCAGTACTTC. Its protein product is CSASGDTYYEQYF.

A few counts support this clonotype. The rearrangement links TRBV10-3 to TRBJ2-1; 7 bases match TRBD2. The V gene end was trimmed by 7 bases and the J gene end by 7 bases; junction bases not matched to a gene: 10. CDR1 and CDR2 from the germline V gene are ENHRY and SYGVKD. This CDR3 has 14 residues. For the CDR3, the DNA is TGTGCCATCAAATTAAGCGGGAATGAGAATGAGCAGTTCTTC. Translated: CAIKLSGNENEQFF.

The chain uses TRBV6-5 and TRBJ2-7; 13 positions match TRBD2. The germline V gene encodes CDR1 MNHEY and CDR2 SVGAGI. V dropped 4 bases and J dropped 4; count of bases not matched to a gene: 10. The CDR3 has 17 residues. The CDR3 protein is CASSSTTSGRARYEQYF. Written as DNA, the CDR3 is TGTGCCAGCAGTTCCACAACTAGCGGGAGGGCCCGGTACGAGCAGTACTTC.

V usage is TRBV7-2 and J usage is TRBJ2-1; D is possibly TRBD1 (5 bases). CDR3 length: 15 amino acids. Trimming shortened V by 5 bases and J by 7 bases, and 18 bases separated the two germline ends. Germline V gene sequence: CDR1 SGHTA, CDR2 FQGNSA. The CDR3 protein is CASSTRTRIGNEQFF. The CDR3 coding sequence is TGTGCCAGCAGCACCCGGACACGGATAGGTAATGAGCAGTTCTTC.

The chain carries TRBV28 and TRBJ1-3; D is perhaps TRBD1 (6 bases). The V and J ends lost 6 bases and 4 bases respectively, with 16 bases between them. This CDR3 has 15 amino acids. CDR1 is MDHEN and CDR2 is SYDVKM in the germline V gene. The CDR3 here is CASSTTGRAGNTIYF. The CDR3 DNA reads TGTGCCAGCAGCACCACAGGGCGAGCGGGAAACACCATATATTTT.

The V and J genes are TRBV5-1 and TRBJ1-2; weak D call: TRBD1 (6 bases). The CDR3 consists of 14 residues. Germline CDR1 reads SGHRS; CDR2 reads YFSETQ. With 0 bases removed from V and 6 bases from J, the gap between germline ends came to 12 bases. The CDR3 DNA is TGCGCCAGCAGCTTGGAGGGGGGCGCTGATGGCTACACCTTC. Translating it yields CASSLEGGADGYTF.

This clonotype was seen at least ten times. CDR3 coding DNA: TGCAGTGCTAGACGGGACGGAACCACAGATACGCAGTATTTT. Translation: CSARRDGTTDTQYF. V usage is TRBV20-1 and J usage is TRBJ2-3; D might be TRBD1 or TRBD2, each matching 5 bases. From germline, CDR1 is DFQATT and CDR2 SNEGSKA (reference sequence). The V and J ends lost 2 bases and 2 bases respectively, with 11 bases between them. The CDR3 is 14 amino acids.